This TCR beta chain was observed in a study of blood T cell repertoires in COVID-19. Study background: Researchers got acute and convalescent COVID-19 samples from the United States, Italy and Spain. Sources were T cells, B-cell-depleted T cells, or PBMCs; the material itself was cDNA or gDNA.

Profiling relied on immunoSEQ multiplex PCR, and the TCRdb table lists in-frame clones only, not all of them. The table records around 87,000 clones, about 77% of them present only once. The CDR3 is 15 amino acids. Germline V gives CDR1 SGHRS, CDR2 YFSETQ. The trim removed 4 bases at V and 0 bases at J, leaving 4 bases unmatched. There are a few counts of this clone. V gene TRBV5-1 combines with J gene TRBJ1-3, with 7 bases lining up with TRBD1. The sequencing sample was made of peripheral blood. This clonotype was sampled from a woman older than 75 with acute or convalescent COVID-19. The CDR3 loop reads CASSMGQSSGNTIYF. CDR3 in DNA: TGCGCCAGCAGCATGGGACAGAGCTCTGGAAACACCATATATTTT. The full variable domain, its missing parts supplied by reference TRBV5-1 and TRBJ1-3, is KAGVTQTPRYLIKTRGQQVTLSCSPISGHRSVSWYQQTPGQGLQFLFEYFSETQRNKGNFPGRFSGRQFSNSRSEMNVSTLELGDSALYLCASSMGQSSGNTIYFGEGSWLTVV.